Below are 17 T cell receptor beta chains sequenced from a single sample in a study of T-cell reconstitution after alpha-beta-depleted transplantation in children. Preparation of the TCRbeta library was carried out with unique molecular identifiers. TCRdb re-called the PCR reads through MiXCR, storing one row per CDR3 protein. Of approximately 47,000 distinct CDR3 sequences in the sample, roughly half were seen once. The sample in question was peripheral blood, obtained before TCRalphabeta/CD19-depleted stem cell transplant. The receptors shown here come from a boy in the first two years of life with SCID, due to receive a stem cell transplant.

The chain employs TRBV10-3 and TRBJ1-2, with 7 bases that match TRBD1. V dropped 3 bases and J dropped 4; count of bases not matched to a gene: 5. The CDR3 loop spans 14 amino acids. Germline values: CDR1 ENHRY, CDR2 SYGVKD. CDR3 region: CAISDDRAAYGYTF. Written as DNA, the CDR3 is TGTGCCATCAGTGATGACAGGGCGGCCTATGGCTACACCTTC.

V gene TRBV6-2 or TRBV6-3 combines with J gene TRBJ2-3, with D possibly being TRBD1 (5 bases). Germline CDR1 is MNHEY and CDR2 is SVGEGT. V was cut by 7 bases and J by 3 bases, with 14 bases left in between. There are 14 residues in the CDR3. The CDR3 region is CASTPWGYTDTQYF. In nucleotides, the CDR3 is TGTGCCAGCACCCCCTGGGGCTATACAGATACGCAGTATTTT.

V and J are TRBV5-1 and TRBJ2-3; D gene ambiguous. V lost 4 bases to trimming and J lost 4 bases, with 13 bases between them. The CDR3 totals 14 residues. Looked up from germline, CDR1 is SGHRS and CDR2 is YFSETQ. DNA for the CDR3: TGCGCCAGCAGCCCTACAGACAACCCAGATACGCAGTATTTT. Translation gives CASSPTDNPDTQYF. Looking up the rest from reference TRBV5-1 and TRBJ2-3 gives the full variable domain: KAGVTQTPRYLIKTRGQQVTLSCSPISGHRSVSWYQQTPGQGLQFLFEYFSETQRNKGNFPGRFSGRQFSNSRSEMNVSTLELGDSALYLCASSPTDNPDTQYFGPGTRLTVL.

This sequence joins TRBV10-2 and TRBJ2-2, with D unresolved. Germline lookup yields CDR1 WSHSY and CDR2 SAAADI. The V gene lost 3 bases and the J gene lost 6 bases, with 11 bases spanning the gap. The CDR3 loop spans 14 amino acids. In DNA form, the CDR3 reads TGCGCCAGCAGTGACCGAGAGGCATCCGGGGAGCTGTTTTTT. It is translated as CASSDREASGELFF.

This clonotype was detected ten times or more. The CDR3 spells CASSGQGLTEAFF. In DNA form, the CDR3 reads TGTGCCAGCAGCGGACAGGGACTCACTGAAGCTTTCTTT. The chain links TRBV7-9 to TRBJ1-1, with TRBD1 identical over 8 bases. The CDR3 runs 13 residues. Germline assignment: CDR1 SEHNR and CDR2 FQNEAQ (reference sequence). J lost 4 bases, V lost 5 bases, and 3 bases had no gene match.

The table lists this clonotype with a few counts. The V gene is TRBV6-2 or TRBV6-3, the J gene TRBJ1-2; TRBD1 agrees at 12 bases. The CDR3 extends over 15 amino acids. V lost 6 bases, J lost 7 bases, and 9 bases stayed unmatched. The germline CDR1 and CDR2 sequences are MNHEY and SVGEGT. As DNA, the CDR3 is TGTGCCAGCAGCACGGGACAGGGGGCATGGTTTGGCTACACCTTC. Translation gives CASSTGQGAWFGYTF.

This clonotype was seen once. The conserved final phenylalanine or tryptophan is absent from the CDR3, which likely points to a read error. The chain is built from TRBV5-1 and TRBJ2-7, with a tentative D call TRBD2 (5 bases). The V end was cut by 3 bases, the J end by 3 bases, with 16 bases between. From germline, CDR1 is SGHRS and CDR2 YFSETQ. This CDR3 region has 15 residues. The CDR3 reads CASSSTDTRIYEQYY. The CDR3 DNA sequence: TGCGCCAGCAGCTCGACGGATACTAGGATCTACGAGCAGTACTAC.

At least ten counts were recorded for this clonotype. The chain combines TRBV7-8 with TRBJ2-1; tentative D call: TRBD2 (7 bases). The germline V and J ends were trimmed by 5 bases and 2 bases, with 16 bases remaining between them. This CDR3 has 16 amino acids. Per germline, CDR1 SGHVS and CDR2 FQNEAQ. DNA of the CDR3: TGTGCCAGCAGCGAACCTCGGGGGGCCACCTACAATGAGCAGTTCTTC. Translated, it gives CASSEPRGATYNEQFF. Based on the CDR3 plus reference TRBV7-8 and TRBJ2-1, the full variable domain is GAGVSQSPRYKVAKRGQDVALRCDPISGHVSLFWYQQALGQGPEFLTYFQNEAQLDKSGLPSDRFFAERPEGSVSTLKIQRTQQEDSAVYLCASSEPRGATYNEQFFGPGTRLTVL.

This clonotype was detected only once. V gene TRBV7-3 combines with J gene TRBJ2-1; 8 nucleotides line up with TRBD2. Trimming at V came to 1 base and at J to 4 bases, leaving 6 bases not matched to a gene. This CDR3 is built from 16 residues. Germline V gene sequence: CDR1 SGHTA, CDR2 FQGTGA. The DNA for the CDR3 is TGTGCCAGCAGCTTAATGACGGGGGGGCGGTACAATGAGCAGTTCTTC. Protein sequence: CASSLMTGGRYNEQFF. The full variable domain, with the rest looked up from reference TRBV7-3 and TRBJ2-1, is GAGVSQTPSNKVTEKGKYVELRCDPISGHTALYWYRQSLGQGPEFLIYFQGTGAADDSGLPNDRFFAVRPEGSVSTLKIQRTERGDSAVYLCASSLMTGGRYNEQFFGPGTRLTVL.

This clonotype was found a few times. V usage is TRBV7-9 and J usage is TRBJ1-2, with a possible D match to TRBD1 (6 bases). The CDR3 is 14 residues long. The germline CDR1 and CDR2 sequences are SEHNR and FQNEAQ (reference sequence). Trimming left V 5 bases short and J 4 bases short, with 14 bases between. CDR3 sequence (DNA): TGTGCCAGCAGCCCAGACAGGATCCTCTATGGCTACACCTTC. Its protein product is CASSPDRILYGYTF.

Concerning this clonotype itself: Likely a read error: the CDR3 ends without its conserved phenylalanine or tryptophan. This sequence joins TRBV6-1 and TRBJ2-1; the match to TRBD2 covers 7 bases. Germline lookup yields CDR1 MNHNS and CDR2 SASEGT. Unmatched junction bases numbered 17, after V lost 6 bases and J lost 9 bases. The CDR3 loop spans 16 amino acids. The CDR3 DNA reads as TGTGCCAGCAGGGGGCTAGTCGGGGGGTGGGTCGGTGAGCAGTTCTCC. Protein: CASRGLVGGWVGEQFS.

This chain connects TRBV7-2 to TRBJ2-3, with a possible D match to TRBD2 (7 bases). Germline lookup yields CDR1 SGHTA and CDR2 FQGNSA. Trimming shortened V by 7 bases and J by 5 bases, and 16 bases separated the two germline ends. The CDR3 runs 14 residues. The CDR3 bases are TGTGCCAGCACCGGGGGGCCTCTCGGAGATACGCAGTATTTT. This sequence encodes CASTGGPLGDTQYF.

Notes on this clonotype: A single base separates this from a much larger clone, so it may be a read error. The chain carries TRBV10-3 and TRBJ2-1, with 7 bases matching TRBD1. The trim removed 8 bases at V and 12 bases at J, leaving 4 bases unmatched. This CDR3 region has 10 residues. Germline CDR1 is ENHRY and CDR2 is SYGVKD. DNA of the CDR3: TGTGCCATCGGGGACAGAGGGCAGTTCTTC. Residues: CAIGDRGQFF.

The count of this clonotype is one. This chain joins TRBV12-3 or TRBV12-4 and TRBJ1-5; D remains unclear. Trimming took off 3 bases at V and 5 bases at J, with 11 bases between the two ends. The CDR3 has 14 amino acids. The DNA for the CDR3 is TGTGCCAGCAGTTTCATCGGGCCGGATCAGCCCCAGCATTTT. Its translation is CASSFIGPDQPQHF.

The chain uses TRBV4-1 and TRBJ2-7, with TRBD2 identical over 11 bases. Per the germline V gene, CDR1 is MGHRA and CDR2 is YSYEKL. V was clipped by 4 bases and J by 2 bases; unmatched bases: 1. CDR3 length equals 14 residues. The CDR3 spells CASSPSGGTYEQYF. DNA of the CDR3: TGCGCCAGCAGCCCTAGCGGGGGGACCTACGAGCAGTACTTC.

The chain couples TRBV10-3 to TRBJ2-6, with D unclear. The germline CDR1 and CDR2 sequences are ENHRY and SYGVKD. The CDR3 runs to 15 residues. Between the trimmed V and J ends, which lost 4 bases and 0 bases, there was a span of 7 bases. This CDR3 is CAISGQLSGANVLTF. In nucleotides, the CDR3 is TGTGCCATCAGTGGGCAGCTCTCTGGGGCCAACGTCCTGACTTTC.

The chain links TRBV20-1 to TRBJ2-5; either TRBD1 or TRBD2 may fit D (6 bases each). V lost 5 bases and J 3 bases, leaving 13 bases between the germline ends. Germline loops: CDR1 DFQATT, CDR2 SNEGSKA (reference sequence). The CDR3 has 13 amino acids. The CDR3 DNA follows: TGCAGTGCTGGAGGGACAAACGAAGAGACCCAGTACTTC. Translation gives CSAGGTNEETQYF.